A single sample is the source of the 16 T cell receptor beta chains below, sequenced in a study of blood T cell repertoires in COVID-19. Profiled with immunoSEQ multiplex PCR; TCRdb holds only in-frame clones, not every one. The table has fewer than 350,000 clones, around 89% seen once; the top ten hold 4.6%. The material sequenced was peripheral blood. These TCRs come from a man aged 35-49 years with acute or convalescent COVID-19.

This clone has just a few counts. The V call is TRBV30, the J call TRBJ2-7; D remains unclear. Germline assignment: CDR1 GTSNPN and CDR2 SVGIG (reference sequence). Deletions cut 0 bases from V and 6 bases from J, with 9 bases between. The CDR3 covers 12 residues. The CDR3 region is CAWSVTYTEQYF. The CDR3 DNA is TGTGCCTGGAGTGTCACTTATACCGAGCAGTACTTC.

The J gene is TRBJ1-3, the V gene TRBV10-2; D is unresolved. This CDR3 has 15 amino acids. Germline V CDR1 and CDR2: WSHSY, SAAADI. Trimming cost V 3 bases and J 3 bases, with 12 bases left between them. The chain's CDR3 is CASSDPGSYGNTIYF. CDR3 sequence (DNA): TGCGCCAGCAGTGACCCCGGGTCCTATGGAAACACCATATATTTT.

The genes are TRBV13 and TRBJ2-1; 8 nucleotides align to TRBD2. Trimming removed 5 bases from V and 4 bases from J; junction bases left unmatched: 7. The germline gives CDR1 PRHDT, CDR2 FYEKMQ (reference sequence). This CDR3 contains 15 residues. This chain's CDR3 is CASSPGGAPYNEQFF. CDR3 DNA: TGTGCCAGCAGCCCCGGGGGGGCCCCATACAATGAGCAGTTCTTC.

In DNA, the CDR3 is TGTGCCACCAGTGGACCGGGGAACACTGAAGCTTTCTTT. Its translation: CATSGPGNTEAFF. The chain has TRBV24-1 and TRBJ1-1; D ambiguous. This CDR3 comprises 13 residues. V lost 5 bases and J lost 1, with 7 bases in between. Germline V CDR1 and CDR2: KGHDR, SFDVKD.

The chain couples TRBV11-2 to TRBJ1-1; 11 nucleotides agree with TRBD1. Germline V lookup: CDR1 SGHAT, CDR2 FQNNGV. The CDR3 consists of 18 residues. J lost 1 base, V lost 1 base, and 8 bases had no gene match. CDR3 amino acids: CASSLVLGQGVGNTEAFF. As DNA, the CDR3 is TGTGCCAGCAGCTTAGTTTTGGGACAGGGGGTTGGGAACACTGAAGCTTTCTTT.

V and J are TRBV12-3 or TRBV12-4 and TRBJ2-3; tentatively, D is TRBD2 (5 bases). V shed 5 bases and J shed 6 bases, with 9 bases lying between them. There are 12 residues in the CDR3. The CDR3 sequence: CASSGREDTQYF. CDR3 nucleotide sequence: TGTGCCAGCAGTGGGAGAGAGGATACGCAGTATTTT.

As DNA, the CDR3 is TGTGCCAGCAGCCCCTCGGGTTTCTACGAGCAGTACTTC. Encoded protein: CASSPSGFYEQYF. This chain joins TRBV7-2 and TRBJ2-7, with D hard to call. This CDR3 contains 13 residues. The germline V gene encodes CDR1 SGHTA and CDR2 FQGNSA. V was trimmed by 5 bases and J by 3 bases, leaving 11 bases between them.

The CDR3, as DNA: TGTGCCAGCAGCTCCCTCCGGGACAGGGCCGATCAGCCCCAGCATTTT. Translating it yields CASSSLRDRADQPQHF. This chain connects TRBV5-6 to TRBJ1-5; 9 bases align to TRBD1. Trimming took 3 bases from V and 5 from J; bases not matched to a gene: 9. The CDR3 spans 16 residues. The germline V gene encodes CDR1 SGHDT and CDR2 YYEEEE. Drawing the rest from reference TRBV5-6 and TRBJ1-5, the complete variable domain is DAGVTQSPTHLIKTRGQQVTLRCSPKSGHDTVSWYQQALGQGPQFIFQYYEEEERQRGNFPDRFSGHQFPNYSSELNVNALLLGDSALYLCASSSLRDRADQPQHFGDGTRLSIL.

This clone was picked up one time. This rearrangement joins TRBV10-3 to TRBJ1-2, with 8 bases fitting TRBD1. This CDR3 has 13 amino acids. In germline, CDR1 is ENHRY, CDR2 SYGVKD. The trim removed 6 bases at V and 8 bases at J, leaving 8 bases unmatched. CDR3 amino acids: CAISPQGAPGYTF. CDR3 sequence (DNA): TGTGCCATCAGCCCTCAGGGGGCGCCCGGCTACACCTTC.

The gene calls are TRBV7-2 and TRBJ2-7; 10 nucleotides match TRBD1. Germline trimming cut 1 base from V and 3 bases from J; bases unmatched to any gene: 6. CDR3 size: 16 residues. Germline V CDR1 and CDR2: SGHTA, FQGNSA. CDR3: CASSLGPTGGRYEQYF. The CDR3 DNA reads TGTGCCAGCAGCTTAGGCCCGACAGGGGGCCGCTACGAGCAGTACTTC.

CDR3 sequence: CASRTVSNQPQHF. CDR3 DNA: TGTGCCAGCAGGACAGTTAGCAATCAGCCCCAGCATTTT. This chain joins TRBV2 and TRBJ1-5; possible D gene TRBD1, 5 bases. The CDR3 is made up of 13 amino acids. The V end lost 6 bases, the J end lost 0 bases, and 6 bases lay between the germline ends. Germline lookup yields CDR1 SNHLY and CDR2 FYNNEI.

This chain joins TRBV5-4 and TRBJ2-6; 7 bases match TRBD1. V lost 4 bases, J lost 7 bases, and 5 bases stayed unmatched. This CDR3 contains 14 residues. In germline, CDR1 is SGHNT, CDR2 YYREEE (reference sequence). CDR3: CASSTRGLANVLTF. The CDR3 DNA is TGTGCCAGCAGCACCAGGGGGTTAGCCAACGTCCTGACTTTC. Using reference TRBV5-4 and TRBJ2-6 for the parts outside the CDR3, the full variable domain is ETGVTQSPTHLIKTRGQQVTLRCSSQSGHNTVSWYQQALGQGPQFIFQYYREEENGRGNFPPRFSGLQFPNYSSELNVNALELDDSALYLCASSTRGLANVLTFGAGSRLTVL.

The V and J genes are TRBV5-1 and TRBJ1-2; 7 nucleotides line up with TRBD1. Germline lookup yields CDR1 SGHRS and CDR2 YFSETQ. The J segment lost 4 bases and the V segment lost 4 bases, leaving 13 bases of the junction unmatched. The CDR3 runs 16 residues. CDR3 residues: CASSGTQGDGGYGYTF. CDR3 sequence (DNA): TGCGCCAGCAGCGGCACCCAGGGGGATGGGGGCTATGGCTACACCTTC.

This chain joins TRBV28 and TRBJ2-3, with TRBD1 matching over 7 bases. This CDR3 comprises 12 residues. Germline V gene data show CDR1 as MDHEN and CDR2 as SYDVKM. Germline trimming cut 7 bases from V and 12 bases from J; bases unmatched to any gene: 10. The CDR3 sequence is CASNHRGLFQYF. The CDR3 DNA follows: TGTGCCAGCAATCACAGGGGCCTATTTCAGTATTTT.

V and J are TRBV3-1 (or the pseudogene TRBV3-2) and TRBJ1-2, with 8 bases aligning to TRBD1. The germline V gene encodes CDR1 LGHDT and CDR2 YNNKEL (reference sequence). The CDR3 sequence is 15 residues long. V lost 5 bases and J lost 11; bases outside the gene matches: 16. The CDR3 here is CASSSTTGGSVRYTF. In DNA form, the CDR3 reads TGTGCCAGCAGCTCAACCACAGGGGGTTCCGTTAGGTACACCTTC.

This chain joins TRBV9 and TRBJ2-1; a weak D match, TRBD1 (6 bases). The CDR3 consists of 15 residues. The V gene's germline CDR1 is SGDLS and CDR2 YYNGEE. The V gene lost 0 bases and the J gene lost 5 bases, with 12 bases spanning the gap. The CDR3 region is CASSVGGGRNNEQFF. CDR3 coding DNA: TGTGCCAGCAGCGTAGGTGGGGGCCGCAACAATGAGCAGTTCTTC.